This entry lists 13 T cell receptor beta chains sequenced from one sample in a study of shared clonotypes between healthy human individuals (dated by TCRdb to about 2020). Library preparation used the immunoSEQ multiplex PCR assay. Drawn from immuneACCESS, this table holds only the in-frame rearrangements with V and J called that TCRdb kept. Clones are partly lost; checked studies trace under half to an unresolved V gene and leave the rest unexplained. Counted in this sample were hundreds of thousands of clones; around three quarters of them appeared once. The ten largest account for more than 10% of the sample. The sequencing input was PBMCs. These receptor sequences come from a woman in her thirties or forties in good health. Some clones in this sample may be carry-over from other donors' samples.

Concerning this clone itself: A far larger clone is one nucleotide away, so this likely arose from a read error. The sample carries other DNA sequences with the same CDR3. This CDR3 reads CASSRVPSYEQYF. The CDR3 DNA reads as TGTGCCAGCAGCCGAGTGCCCTCCTACGAGCAGTACTTC. This chain uses TRBV7-2 with TRBJ2-7; D not resolved. V was clipped by 5 bases and J by 0 bases, with 8 bases between them. There are 13 residues in the CDR3. Germline V lookup: CDR1 SGHTA, CDR2 FQGNSA.

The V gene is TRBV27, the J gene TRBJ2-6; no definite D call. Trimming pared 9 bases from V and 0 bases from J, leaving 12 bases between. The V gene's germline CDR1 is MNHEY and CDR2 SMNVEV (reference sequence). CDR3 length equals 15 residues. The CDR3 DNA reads TGTGCCAGTAGATCGGGTAGCTCTGGGGCCAACGTCCTGACTTTC. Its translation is CASRSGSSGANVLTF. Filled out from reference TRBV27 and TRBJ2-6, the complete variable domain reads EAQVTQNPRYLITVTGKKLTVTCSQNMNHEYMSWYRQDPGLGLRQIYYSMNVEVTDKGDVPEGYKVSRKEKRNFPLILESPSPNQTSLYFCASRSGSSGANVLTFGAGSRLTVL.

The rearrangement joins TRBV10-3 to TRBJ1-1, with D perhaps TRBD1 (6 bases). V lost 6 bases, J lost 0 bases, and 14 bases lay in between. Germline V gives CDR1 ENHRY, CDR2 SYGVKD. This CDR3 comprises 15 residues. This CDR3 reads CAISPTQGLNTEAFF. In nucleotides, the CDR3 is TGTGCCATCAGCCCCACACAGGGCCTGAACACTGAAGCTTTCTTT.

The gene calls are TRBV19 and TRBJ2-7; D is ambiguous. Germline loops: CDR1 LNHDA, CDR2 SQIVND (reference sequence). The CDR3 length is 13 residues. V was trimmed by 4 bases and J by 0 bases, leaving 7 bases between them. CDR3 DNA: TGTGCCAGTAGTACCCCTTACTCCTACGAGCAGTACTTC. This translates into CASSTPYSYEQYF.

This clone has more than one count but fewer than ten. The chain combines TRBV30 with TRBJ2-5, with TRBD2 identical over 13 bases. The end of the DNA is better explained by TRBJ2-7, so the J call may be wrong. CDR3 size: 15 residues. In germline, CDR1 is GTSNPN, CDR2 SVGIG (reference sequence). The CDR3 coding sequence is TGTGCCTGGAGTGGAGGACTAGCGGGGGCCTACGAGCAGTACTTC. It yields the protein CAWSGGLAGAYEQYF.

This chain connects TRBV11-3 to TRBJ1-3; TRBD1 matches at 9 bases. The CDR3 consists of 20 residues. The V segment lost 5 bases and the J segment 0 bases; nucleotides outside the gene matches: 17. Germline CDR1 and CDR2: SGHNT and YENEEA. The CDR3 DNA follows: TGTGCCAGCAGCCATCAGAGGGACAGGGAGGCCTGGGACTCTGGAAACACCATATATTTT. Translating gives CASSHQRDREAWDSGNTIYF.

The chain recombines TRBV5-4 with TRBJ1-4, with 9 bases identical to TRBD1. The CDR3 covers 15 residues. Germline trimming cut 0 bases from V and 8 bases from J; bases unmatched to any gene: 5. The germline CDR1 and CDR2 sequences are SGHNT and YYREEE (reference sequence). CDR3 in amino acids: CASSLDRGRKEKLFF. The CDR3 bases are TGTGCCAGCAGCTTGGACAGGGGGCGCAAAGAAAAACTGTTTTTT.

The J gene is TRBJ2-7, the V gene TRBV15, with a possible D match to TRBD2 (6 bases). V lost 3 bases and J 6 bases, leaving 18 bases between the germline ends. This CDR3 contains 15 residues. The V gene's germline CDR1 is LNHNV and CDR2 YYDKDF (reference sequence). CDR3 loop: CATSSGGGPRFEQYF. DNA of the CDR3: TGTGCCACCAGCAGCGGAGGAGGGCCTAGGTTCGAGCAGTACTTC.

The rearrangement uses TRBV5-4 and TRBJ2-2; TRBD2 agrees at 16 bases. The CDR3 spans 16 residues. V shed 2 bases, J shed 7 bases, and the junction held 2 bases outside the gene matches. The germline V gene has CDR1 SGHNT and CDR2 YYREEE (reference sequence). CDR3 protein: CASSFGTSGRVGELFF. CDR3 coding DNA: TGTGCCAGCAGCTTCGGGACTAGCGGGAGGGTCGGGGAGCTGTTTTTT.

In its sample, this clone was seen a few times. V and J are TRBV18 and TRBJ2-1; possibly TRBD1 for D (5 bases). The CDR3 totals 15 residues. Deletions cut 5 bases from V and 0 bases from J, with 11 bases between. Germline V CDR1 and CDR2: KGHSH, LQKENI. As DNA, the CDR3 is TGTGCCAGCTCAGCCCAGGGTAGCTCCTACAATGAGCAGTTCTTC. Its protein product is CASSAQGSSYNEQFF.

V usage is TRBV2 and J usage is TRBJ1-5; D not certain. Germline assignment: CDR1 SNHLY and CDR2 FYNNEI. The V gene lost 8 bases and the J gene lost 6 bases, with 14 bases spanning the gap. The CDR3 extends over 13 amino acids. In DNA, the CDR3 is TGTGCCAGCGTAGACGAGGTCGGTCAGCCCCAGCATTTT. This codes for CASVDEVGQPQHF.

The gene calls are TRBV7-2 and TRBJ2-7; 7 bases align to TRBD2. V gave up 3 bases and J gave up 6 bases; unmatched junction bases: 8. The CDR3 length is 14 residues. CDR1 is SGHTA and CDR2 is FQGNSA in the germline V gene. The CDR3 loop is CASSFVAGDGEQYF. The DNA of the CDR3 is TGTGCCAGCAGCTTTGTGGCGGGAGATGGCGAGCAGTACTTC.

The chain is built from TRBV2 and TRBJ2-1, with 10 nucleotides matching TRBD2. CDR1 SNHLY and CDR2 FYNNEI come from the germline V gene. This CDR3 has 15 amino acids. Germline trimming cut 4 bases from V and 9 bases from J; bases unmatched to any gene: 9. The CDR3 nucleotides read TGTGCCAGCAGTGCGGCTAGCGGGAGAAAGAGTGAGCAGTTCTTC. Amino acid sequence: CASSAASGRKSEQFF.